These 4 T cell receptor beta chains originate from one sample sequenced in a study of human T cells and chemical hapten exposure. Regarding time point: patch test 1, 2 weeks after DPC sensitization. The treatment was: therapeutic diphenylcyclopropenone sensitization with weekly scalp DPC. One entry per CDR3 protein, called by TCRdb with MiXCR from the RACE reads. This sample has around 300,000 distinct CDR3 sequences, with about 7% found just once. The sample in question was whole blood, obtained in connection with sensitization to the hapten diphenylcyclopropenone (DPC). All receptors derive from a woman aged 18 to 35 with alopecia areata. Some clones in this sample may be carry-over from other donors' samples.

This clonotype was recorded many times. The chain is built from TRBV11-3 and TRBJ2-5; 11 positions agree with TRBD2. The CDR3 loop spans 16 amino acids. Germline values: CDR1 SGHNT, CDR2 YENEEA. Germline trimming cut 5 bases from V and 1 base from J; bases unmatched to any gene: 6. CDR3 in DNA: TGTGCCAGCAGCCTTACTAGCGGGGGCTTCCAAGAGACCCAGTACTTC. This gives the protein CASSLTSGGFQETQYF.

This clonotype occurred once. The genes are TRBV20-1 and TRBJ1-1; TRBD1 agrees at 7 bases. This CDR3 has 14 amino acids. CDR1 is DFQATT and CDR2 is SNEGSKA in the germline V gene (reference sequence). With 4 bases clipped from V and 0 bases from J, the junction kept 5 bases outside the gene matches. Written as DNA, the CDR3 is TGCAGTGCTACCCGGGACAGCCTGAACACTGAAGCTTTCTTT. As protein: CSATRDSLNTEAFF.

This clonotype has more than one count but fewer than ten. The chain is built from TRBV4-1 and TRBJ1-5; 10 positions match TRBD1. The CDR3 spans 17 residues. J lost 7 bases, V lost 5 bases, and 14 bases had no gene match. CDR1 is MGHRA, CDR2 YSYEKL, per germline. CDR3 bases: TGCGCCAGCAGCGGTCAAAGCCGACAGGGGGCAAACCAGCCCCAGCATTTT. Translating it yields CASSGQSRQGANQPQHF.

This chain connects TRBV12-3 or TRBV12-4 to TRBJ1-2; the D gene is possibly TRBD1 (5 bases). CDR3 length: 13 residues. Trimming took off 3 bases at V and 4 bases at J, with 9 bases between the two ends. The CDR3 DNA reads as TGTGCCAGCAGTTTGGGGGAAATCTATGGCTACACCTTC. Residues: CASSLGEIYGYTF.